The 18 T cell receptor beta chains in this list originate from one sample, sequenced in a study of metastatic and nonmetastatic thyroid tumors (dated by TCRdb to about 2020). The library came from PCR. Sequenced using an Illumina HiSeq 4000. Using fastp trimming at Q25 and MiXCR clonotype assembly, TCRdb reanalyzed the public sequencing data and kept in-frame beta chains. This sample is represented by 20,000 or so clones; more than 14% of them were singletons. The ten biggest clones cover about 14% of the sample. Before undergoing thyroid surgery, none of the patients had been given any kind of treatment. Source material: tumor tissue. These receptors were collected from a female donor with papillary thyroid cancer or a benign thyroid nodule (not recorded which). Some clones in this sample may be carry-over from other donors' samples.

This clone was counted between two and nine times. This may stem from a read error, because a much larger clone lies one nucleotide away. J is TRBJ2-5 and V is TRBV20-1; D remains unclear. This CDR3 has 12 residues. CDR1 is DFQATT and CDR2 is SNEGSKA in the germline V gene (reference sequence). The CDR3 protein is CGARLGKETQYF. CDR3 bases: TGCGGTGCTAGACTCGGAAAAGAGACCCAGTACTTC.

This clone showed up many times. The chain couples TRBV28 to TRBJ1-1; 9 bases are shared with TRBD1. CDR1 is MDHEN and CDR2 is SYDVKM in the germline V gene. This CDR3 is 16 amino acids long. The trim removed 2 bases at V and 0 bases at J, leaving 4 bases unmatched. In nucleotides, the CDR3 is TGTGCCAGCAGTTTAGTGGGACAGGGTATGAACACTGAAGCTTTCTTT. This codes for CASSLVGQGMNTEAFF. The entire variable domain, with the rest obtained from reference TRBV28 and TRBJ1-1, is as follows: DVKVTQSSRYLVKRTGEKVFLECVQDMDHENMFWYRQDPGLGLRLIYFSYDVKMKEKGDIPEGYSVSREKKERFSLILESASTNQTSMYLCASSLVGQGMNTEAFFGQGTRLTVV.

This clone is medium-sized (0.01 to 0.1%). The V gene is TRBV10-1, the J gene TRBJ2-7, with 8 bases matching TRBD2. CDR1 is WNHNN and CDR2 is SYGVQD in the germline V gene (reference sequence). The CDR3 extends over 13 amino acids. V lost 6 bases to trimming and J lost 5 bases; unmatched junction nucleotides: 6. CDR3 coding DNA: TGCGCCAGCAGCAAGGGACTAGGGAACGAGCAGTACTTC. Protein: CASSKGLGNEQYF.

A remark on this clone: This clone may be a read error of a much larger clone one base away. This is likely a read error, given that the CDR3 carries no conserved phenylalanine or tryptophan at its end. This CDR3 reads CASSPTETQYS. In DNA form, the CDR3 reads TGTGCCAGCAGCCCGACGGAGACCCAGTACTCC. The chain uses TRBV7-3 and TRBJ2-5; D ambiguous. Germline V gene sequence: CDR1 SGHTA, CDR2 FQGTGA. This CDR3 has 11 residues. Trimming left V 5 bases short and J 5 bases short, with 6 bases between.

The V call is TRBV30, the J call TRBJ2-1; D is unclear. This CDR3 spans 14 amino acids. CDR1 GTSNPN and CDR2 SVGIG come from the germline V gene (reference sequence). Trimming removed 2 bases from V and 7 bases from J, with 15 bases in between. CDR3 sequence reads: CAWSKGQSWNEQFF. CDR3 DNA sequence: TGTGCCTGGAGTAAGGGTCAGTCTTGGAATGAGCAGTTCTTC.

This clone was picked up a small number of times. The chain employs TRBV2 and TRBJ2-2; unclear D gene. Trimming pared 2 bases from V and 7 bases from J, leaving 8 bases between. The CDR3 has 13 amino acids. Germline assignment: CDR1 SNHLY and CDR2 FYNNEI. For the CDR3, the DNA is TGTGCCAGCAGTGAACTAGAGGTCGGGGAGCTGTTTTTT. This codes for CASSELEVGELFF.

This clone came up many times. V and J are TRBV19 and TRBJ1-1; D is unresolved. Germline V lookup: CDR1 LNHDA, CDR2 SQIVND (reference sequence). V gave up 5 bases and J gave up 0 bases, with 7 bases separating them. The CDR3 extends over 13 amino acids. CDR3 in amino acids: CASSLIMNTEAFF. In nucleotides, the CDR3 is TGTGCCAGTAGTTTAATTATGAACACTGAAGCTTTCTTT. The entire variable domain, with the rest obtained from reference TRBV19 and TRBJ1-1, is as follows: DGGITQSPKYLFRKEGQNVTLSCEQNLNHDAMYWYRQDPGQGLRLIYYSQIVNDFQKGDIAEGYSVSREKKESFPLTVTSAQKNPTAFYLCASSLIMNTEAFFGQGTRLTVV.

A few counts support this clone. The rearrangement uses TRBV20-1 and TRBJ1-1, with D tentatively TRBD1 (6 bases). The CDR3 contains 14 residues. The germline gives CDR1 DFQATT, CDR2 SNEGSKA (reference sequence). V was clipped by 1 base and J by 4 bases, with 13 bases between them. CDR3 loop: CSARAGGGGTEAFF. The CDR3 coding sequence is TGCAGTGCTAGAGCCGGAGGGGGAGGCACTGAAGCTTTCTTT.

This clone was observed many times. The same CDR3 can be traced to other DNA sequences in this sample. The rearrangement uses TRBV5-6 and TRBJ2-6; D is uncertain. This CDR3 has 15 amino acids. The V and J ends lost 0 bases and 2 bases respectively, with 6 bases between them. From germline, CDR1 is SGHDT and CDR2 YYEEEE. The CDR3 reads CASSLGQAGANVLTF. CDR3 nucleotides: TGTGCCAGCAGCTTGGGCCAGGCTGGGGCCAACGTCCTGACTTTC.

This clone was counted at least ten times. The genes are TRBV14 and TRBJ1-1, with D unclear. CDR1 is SGHDN, CDR2 FVKESK, per germline. The germline V and J ends were trimmed by 0 bases and 5 bases, with 7 bases remaining between them. CDR3 length: 13 residues. The CDR3, as DNA: TGTGCCAGCAGCCAAGAATTCGGGACTGAAGCTTTCTTT. This codes for CASSQEFGTEAFF.

The DNA of the CDR3 is TGTGCCAGCAGCTCGTGGGGGGGTAGCGTGGGACAGAACACCGGGGAGCTGTTTTTT. Its translation is CASSSWGGSVGQNTGELFF. The V and J genes are TRBV11-1 and TRBJ2-2; tentatively, D is TRBD2 (7 bases). The CDR3 is made up of 19 amino acids. Trimming stripped 4 bases from V and 1 base from J, with 22 bases between. Germline V lookup: CDR1 SGHAT, CDR2 FQDESV (reference sequence).

As to this clone: One junction end does not reproduce the germline sequence, and a read error may be involved. This sample also contains other DNA sequences that code for the same CDR3. The rearrangement uses TRBV20-1 and TRBJ2-1; D is ambiguous. This CDR3 is built from 14 residues. Germline loops: CDR1 DFQATT, CDR2 SNEGSKA (reference sequence). Here the CDR3 reads CGARVFSSYNEQFF. The CDR3 DNA sequence: TGCGGTGCTCGTGTGTTCAGCTCCTACAATGAGCAGTTCTTC.

A remark on this clone: The junction departs from the called germline gene at one end, perhaps through a read error. This chain joins TRBV6-1 and TRBJ2-2; 7 positions agree with TRBD1. This CDR3 comprises 15 residues. In germline, CDR1 is MNHNS, CDR2 SASEGT. The CDR3 reads CASIPMTGHTWELFF. In DNA, the CDR3 is TGTGCCAGCATTCCCATGACAGGGCACACCTGGGAGCTGTTTTTT.

The chain carries TRBV2 and TRBJ2-5, with D unclear. V lost 3 bases to trimming and J lost 6 bases, with 11 bases between them. The CDR3 loop spans 13 amino acids. Germline loops: CDR1 SNHLY, CDR2 FYNNEI. The CDR3 nucleotides are TGTGCCAGCAGTGATATTAGTCAGAAGACCCAGTACTTC. Protein sequence: CASSDISQKTQYF.

This clone was recorded at least ten times. This chain connects TRBV7-9 to TRBJ2-7, with 11 bases lining up with TRBD2. Germline trimming cut 6 bases from V and 2 bases from J; bases unmatched to any gene: 6. The CDR3 is 15 amino acids. Per germline, CDR1 SEHNR and CDR2 FQNEAQ (reference sequence). CDR3 nucleotides: TGTGCCAGCAGGCCGACTAGCGGGGCGACCTACGAGCAGTACTTC. Amino acids: CASRPTSGATYEQYF.

This clone was counted ten times or more. Here the CDR3 reads CAAFNTDRLLNTEAFF. CDR3 DNA sequence: TGTGCCGCCTTTAATACGGACAGACTCCTGAACACTGAAGCTTTCTTT. This chain links TRBV6-1 with TRBJ1-1; perhaps TRBD1 as D (6 bases). Trimming shortened V by 11 bases and J by 0 bases, and 22 bases separated the two germline ends. The CDR3 runs 16 residues. Germline V gene lookup returns CDR1 MNHNS and CDR2 SASEGT.

This clone appeared many times. The chain has TRBV20-1 and TRBJ1-5; 10 bases match TRBD1. Germline CDR1 and CDR2: DFQATT and SNEGSKA (reference sequence). The CDR3 runs to 14 residues. The J segment lost 10 bases and the V segment lost 5 bases, leaving 11 bases of the junction unmatched. The chain's CDR3 is CSAGRQGAGIPQHF. CDR3 coding DNA: TGCAGTGCTGGCAGACAGGGGGCGGGTATACCCCAGCATTTT.

There are a few counts of this clone. A much larger clone lies a single base off, so this may be a read error. This same CDR3 is encoded by further DNA sequences in the sample. The gene calls are TRBV24-1 and TRBJ1-5, with D hard to call. Germline V gene data show CDR1 as KGHDR and CDR2 as SFDVKD. The length of the CDR3 is 14 residues. CDR3 sequence reads: CATSEGGFNQPQHF. DNA for the CDR3: TGCGCCACCAGTGAGGGAGGGTTCAATCAGCCCCAGCATTTT.